This entry concerns a single T cell receptor (beta chain). Method: immunoSEQ multiplex PCR; TCRdb's copy keeps in-frame clones and lacks some. The sample consists of about 68,000 clones, about nine tenths of them appearing once. This CDR3 is built from 14 residues. Germline assignment: CDR1 KGHSH and CDR2 LQKENI. Trimming stripped 3 bases from V and 6 bases from J, with 11 bases between. The data were obtained in a study of T cell changes during pregnancy in multiple sclerosis. Specimen: peripheral blood, collected in the third trimester of pregnancy. The clonotype originates from a female donor with multiple sclerosis, enrolled in a pregnancy study. The V gene is TRBV18, the J gene TRBJ2-2, with a weak D call TRBD2 (5 bases). In DNA form, the CDR3 reads TGTGCCAGCTCACCTCAGGACTCTGCCGGGGAGCTGTTTTTT. This encodes CASSPQDSAGELFF.